This T cell receptor (beta chain) was sequenced in a study of vaccination effects on CD4 cells after COVID-19. Unmatched junction bases numbered 1, after V lost 5 bases and J lost 4 bases. The CDR3 spans 15 residues. Germline V gene sequence: CDR1 SGHKS, CDR2 YYEKEE (reference sequence). Cells that had been cultured for 10 days were the source of isolated CD4+ T cells. Each participant was administered two doses of either the BNT162b2 or the mRNA-1273 vaccine. TCRdb's table, derived via immunoSEQ multiplex PCR, lists solely in-frame clones and lacks some. The sample includes tens of thousands of clones, 73% of them seen just once. Turning to this clone: Its antigen remains unidentified.

Study-wide results and caveats: Convalescent patients in the study were few, and early post-infection timepoints were absent. Cross-reactivity toward common cold coronaviruses was confined to only 1 of 255 vaccine-induced clones in healthy vaccinees.

The sample was CD4+ T cells from PBMCs cultured without peptide, taken after COVID-19 vaccination. The TCR comes from a human donor who received a COVID-19 vaccine. The V call is TRBV5-5, the J call TRBJ1-6; TRBD1 matches 12 bases. CDR3: CASRGQGAYNSPLHF. The CDR3 DNA reads TGTGCCAGCAGGGGACAGGGGGCGTATAATTCACCCCTCCACTTT.